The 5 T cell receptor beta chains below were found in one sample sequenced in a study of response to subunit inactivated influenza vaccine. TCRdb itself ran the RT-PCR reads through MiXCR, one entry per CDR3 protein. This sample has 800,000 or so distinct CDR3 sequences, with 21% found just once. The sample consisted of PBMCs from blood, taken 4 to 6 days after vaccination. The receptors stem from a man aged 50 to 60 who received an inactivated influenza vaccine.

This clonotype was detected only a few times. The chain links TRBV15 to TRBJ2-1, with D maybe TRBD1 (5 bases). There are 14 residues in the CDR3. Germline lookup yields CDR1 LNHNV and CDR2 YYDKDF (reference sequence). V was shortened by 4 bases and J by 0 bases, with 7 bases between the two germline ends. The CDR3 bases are TGTGCCACCAGCATAGGGGACTCCTACAATGAGCAGTTCTTC. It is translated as CATSIGDSYNEQFF.

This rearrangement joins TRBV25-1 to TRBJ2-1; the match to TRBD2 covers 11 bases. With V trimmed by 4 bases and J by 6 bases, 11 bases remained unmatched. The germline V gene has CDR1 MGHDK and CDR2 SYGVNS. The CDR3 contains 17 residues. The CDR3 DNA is TGTGCCAGCAGTGGACCGACTAGCGGGGCATTATTCAATGAGCAGTTCTTC. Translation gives CASSGPTSGALFNEQFF.

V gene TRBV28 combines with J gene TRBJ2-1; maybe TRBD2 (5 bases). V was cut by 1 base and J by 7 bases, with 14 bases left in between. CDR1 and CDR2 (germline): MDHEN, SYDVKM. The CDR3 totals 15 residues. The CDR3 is CASSLSPTGGNEQFF. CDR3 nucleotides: TGTGCCAGCAGTTTATCCCCGACCGGAGGAAATGAGCAGTTCTTC.

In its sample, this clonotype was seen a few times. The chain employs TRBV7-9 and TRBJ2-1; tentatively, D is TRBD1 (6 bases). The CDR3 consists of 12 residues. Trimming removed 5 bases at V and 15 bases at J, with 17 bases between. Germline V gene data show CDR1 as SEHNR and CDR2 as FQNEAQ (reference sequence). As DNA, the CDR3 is TGTGCCAGCAGCATAGAGGGCCAAGGGGGGTTCTTC. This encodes CASSIEGQGGFF.

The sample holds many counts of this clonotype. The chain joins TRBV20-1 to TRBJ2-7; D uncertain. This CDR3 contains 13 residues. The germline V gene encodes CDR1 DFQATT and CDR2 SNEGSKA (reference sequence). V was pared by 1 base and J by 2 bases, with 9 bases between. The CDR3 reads CSARGVLAYEQYF. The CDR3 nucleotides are TGCAGTGCTAGAGGTGTCCTTGCCTACGAGCAGTACTTC.